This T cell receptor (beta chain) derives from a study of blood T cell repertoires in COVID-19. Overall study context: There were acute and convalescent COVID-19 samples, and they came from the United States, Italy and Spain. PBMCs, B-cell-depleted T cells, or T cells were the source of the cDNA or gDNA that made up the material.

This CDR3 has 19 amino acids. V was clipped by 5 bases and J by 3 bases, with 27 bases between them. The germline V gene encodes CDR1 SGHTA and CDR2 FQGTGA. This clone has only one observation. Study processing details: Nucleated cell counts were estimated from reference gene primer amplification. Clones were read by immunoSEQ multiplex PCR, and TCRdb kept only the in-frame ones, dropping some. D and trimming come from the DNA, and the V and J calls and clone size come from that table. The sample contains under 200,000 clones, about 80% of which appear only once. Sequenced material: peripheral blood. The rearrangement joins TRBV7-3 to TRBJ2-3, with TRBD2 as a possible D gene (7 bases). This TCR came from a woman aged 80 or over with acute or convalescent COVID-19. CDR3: CASSPRRRGGPVSTDTQYF. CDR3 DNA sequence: TGTGCCAGCAGCCCCAGGAGAAGGGGGGGCCCGGTAAGTACAGATACGCAGTATTTT.